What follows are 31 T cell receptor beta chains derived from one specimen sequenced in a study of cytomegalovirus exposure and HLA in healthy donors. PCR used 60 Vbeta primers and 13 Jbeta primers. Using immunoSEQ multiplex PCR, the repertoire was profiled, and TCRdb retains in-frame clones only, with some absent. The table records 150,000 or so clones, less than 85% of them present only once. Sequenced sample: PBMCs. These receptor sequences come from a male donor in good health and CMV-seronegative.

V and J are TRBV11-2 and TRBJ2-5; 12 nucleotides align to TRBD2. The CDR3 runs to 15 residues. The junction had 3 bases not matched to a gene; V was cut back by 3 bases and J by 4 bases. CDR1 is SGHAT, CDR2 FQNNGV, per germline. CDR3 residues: CASSLTSGRSETQYF. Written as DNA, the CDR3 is TGTGCCAGCAGCTTGACTAGCGGGAGATCAGAGACCCAGTACTTC.

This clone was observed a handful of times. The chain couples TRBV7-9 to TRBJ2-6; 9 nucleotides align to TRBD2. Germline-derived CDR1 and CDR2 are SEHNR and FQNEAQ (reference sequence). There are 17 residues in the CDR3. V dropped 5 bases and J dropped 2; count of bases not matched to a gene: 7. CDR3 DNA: TGTGCCAGCAGCCTACGGACTAGCGACCCTGGGGCCAACGTCCTGACTTTC. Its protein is CASSLRTSDPGANVLTF.

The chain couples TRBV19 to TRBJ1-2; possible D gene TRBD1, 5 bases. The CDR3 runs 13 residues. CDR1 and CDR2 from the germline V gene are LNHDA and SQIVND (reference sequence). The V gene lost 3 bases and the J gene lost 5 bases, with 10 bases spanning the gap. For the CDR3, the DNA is TGTGCCAGTAGTATCCGGGAGGGGTATGGCTACACCTTC. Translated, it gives CASSIREGYGYTF.

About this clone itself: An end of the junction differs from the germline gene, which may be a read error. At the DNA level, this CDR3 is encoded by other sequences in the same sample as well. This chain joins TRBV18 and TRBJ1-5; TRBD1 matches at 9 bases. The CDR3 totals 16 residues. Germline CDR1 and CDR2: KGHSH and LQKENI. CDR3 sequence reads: CASSPWRTGDNQPQHF. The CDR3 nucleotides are TGCGCCAGCTCACCCTGGCGGACAGGGGATAATCAGCCCCAGCATTTT.

The CDR3 nucleotides read TGTGCCAGCAGCGGACAGGGGTTGGAGCAGTTCTTC. Its translation: CASSGQGLEQFF. The chain joins TRBV9 to TRBJ2-1, with 8 nucleotides matching TRBD1. The CDR3 sequence is 12 residues long. J was trimmed by 10 bases and V by 3 bases; bases with no gene match: 3. Looked up from germline, CDR1 is SGDLS and CDR2 is YYNGEE. Full variable domain (remainder filled in from reference TRBV9 and TRBJ2-1): DSGVTQTPKHLITATGQRVTLRCSPRSGDLSVYWYQQSLDQGLQFLIQYYNGEERAKGNILERFSAQQFPDLHSELNLSSLELGDSALYFCASSGQGLEQFFGPGTRLTVL.

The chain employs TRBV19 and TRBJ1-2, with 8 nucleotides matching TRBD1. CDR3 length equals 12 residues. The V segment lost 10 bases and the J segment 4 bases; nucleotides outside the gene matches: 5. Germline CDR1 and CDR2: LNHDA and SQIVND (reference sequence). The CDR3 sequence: CATQGASYGYTF. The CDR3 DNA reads TGTGCCACTCAGGGGGCATCCTATGGCTACACCTTC.

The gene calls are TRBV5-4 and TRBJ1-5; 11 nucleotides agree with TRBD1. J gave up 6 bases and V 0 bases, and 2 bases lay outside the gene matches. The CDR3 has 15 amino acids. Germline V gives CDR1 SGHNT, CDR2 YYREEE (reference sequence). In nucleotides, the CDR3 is TGTGCCAGCAGCTTGGACGGGACAGGGGGTCAGCCCCAGCATTTT. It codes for CASSLDGTGGQPQHF.

CDR3 nucleotides: TGTGCCAGCAGAGACAGGGACGACGTTTCGGAGACCCAGTACTTC. Its translation: CASRDRDDVSETQYF. The chain links TRBV2 to TRBJ2-5, with TRBD1 matching 7 bases. The CDR3 runs to 15 residues. Germline assignment: CDR1 SNHLY and CDR2 FYNNEI. V lost 6 bases and J lost 5; bases outside the gene matches: 12.

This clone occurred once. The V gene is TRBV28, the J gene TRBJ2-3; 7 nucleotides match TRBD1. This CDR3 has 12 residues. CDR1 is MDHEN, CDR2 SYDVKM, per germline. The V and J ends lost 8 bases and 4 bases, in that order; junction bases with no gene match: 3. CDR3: CASGDRADTQYF. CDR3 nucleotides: TGTGCCAGCGGTGACAGGGCAGATACGCAGTATTTT.

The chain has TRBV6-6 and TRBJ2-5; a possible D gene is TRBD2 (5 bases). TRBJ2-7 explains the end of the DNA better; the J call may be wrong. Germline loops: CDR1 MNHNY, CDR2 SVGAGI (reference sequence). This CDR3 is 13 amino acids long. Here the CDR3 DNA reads TGTGCCAGCCGGCGAGCGGCGACCTACGAGCAGTACTTC. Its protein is CASRRAATYEQYF.

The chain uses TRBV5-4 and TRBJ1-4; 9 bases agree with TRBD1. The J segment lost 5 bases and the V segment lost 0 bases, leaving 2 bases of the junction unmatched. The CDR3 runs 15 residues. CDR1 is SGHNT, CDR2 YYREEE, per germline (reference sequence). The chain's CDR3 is CASSLEGTGNEKLFF. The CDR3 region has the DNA TGTGCCAGCAGCTTGGAAGGGACAGGGAATGAAAAACTGTTTTTT.

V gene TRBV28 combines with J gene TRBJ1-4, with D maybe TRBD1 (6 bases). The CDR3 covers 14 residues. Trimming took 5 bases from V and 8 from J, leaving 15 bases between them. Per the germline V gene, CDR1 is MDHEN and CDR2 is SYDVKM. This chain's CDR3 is CASSAGGAREKLFF. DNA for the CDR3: TGTGCCAGCAGTGCTGGGGGGGCTCGGGAAAAACTGTTTTTT.

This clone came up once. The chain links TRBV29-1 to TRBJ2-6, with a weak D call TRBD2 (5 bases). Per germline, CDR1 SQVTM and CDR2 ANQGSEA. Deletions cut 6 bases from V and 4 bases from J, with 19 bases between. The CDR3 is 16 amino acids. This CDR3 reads CSVVGLGSRGANVLTF. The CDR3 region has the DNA TGCAGCGTGGTAGGACTGGGATCGAGGGGGGCCAACGTCCTGACTTTC.

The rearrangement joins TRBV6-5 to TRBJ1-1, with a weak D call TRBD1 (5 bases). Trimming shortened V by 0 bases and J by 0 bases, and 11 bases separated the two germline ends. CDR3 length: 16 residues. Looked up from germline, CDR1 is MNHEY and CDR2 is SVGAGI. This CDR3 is CASSYSGPGLNTEAFF. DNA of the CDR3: TGTGCCAGCAGTTACTCGGGCCCAGGGCTGAACACTGAAGCTTTCTTT.

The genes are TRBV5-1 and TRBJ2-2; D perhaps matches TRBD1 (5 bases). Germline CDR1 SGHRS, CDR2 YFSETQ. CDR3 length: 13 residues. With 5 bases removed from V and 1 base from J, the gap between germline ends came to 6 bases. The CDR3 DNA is TGCGCCAGCAGTCAGGGGAACACCGGGGAGCTGTTTTTT. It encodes CASSQGNTGELFF.

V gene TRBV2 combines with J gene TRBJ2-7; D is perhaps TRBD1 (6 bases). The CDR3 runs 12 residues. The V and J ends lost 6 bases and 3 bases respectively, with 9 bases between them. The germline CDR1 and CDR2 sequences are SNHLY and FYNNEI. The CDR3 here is CASRDSYYEQYF. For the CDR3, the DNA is TGTGCCAGCAGGGACAGCTACTACGAGCAGTACTTC.

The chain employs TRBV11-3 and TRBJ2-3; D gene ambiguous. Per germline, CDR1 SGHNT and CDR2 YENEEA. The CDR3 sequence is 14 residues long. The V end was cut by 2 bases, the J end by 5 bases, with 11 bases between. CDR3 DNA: TGTGCCAGCAGCTTAACCCAACTACAAGATACGCAGTATTTT. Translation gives CASSLTQLQDTQYF.

The CDR3 DNA follows: TGCGCCAGCAGCGACAGGGACCCGAAGATCTATGGCTACACCTTC. The encoded protein is CASSDRDPKIYGYTF. The gene calls are TRBV5-1 and TRBJ1-2, with TRBD1 matching 7 bases. Germline CDR1 is SGHRS and CDR2 is YFSETQ. The CDR3 extends over 15 amino acids. V lost 4 bases to trimming and J lost 4 bases; unmatched junction nucleotides: 10. The full variable domain, with the rest looked up from reference TRBV5-1 and TRBJ1-2, is KAGVTQTPRYLIKTRGQQVTLSCSPISGHRSVSWYQQTPGQGLQFLFEYFSETQRNKGNFPGRFSGRQFSNSRSEMNVSTLELGDSALYLCASSDRDPKIYGYTFGSGTRLTVV.

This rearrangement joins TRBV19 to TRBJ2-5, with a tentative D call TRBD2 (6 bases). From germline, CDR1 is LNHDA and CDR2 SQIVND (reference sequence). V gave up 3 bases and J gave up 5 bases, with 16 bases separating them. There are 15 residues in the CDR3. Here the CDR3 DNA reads TGTGCCAGTAGTATTGGGGGGTCCGGAGGGGAGACCCAGTACTTC. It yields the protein CASSIGGSGGETQYF.

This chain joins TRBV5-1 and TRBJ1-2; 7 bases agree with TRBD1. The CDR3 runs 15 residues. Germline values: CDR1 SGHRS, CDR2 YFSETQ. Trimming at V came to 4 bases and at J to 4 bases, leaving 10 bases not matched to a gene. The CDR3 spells CASSTTGQETYGYTF. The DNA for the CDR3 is TGCGCCAGCAGCACCACCGGACAGGAGACCTATGGCTACACCTTC.

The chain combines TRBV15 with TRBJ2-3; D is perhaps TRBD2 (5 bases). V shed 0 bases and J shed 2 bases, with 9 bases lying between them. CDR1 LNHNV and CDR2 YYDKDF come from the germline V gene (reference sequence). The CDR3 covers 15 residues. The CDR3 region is CATSRDGVNTDTQYF. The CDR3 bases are TGTGCCACCAGCAGAGACGGGGTTAACACAGATACGCAGTATTTT.

The CDR3 loop reads CAWTSRQGNQPQHF. The DNA for the CDR3 is TGTGCCTGGACGAGCAGACAGGGAAATCAGCCCCAGCATTTT. V and J are TRBV30 and TRBJ1-5; 7 bases map to TRBD1. This CDR3 comprises 14 residues. V shed 4 bases, J shed 4 bases, and the junction held 7 bases outside the gene matches. Germline V gives CDR1 GTSNPN, CDR2 SVGIG (reference sequence).

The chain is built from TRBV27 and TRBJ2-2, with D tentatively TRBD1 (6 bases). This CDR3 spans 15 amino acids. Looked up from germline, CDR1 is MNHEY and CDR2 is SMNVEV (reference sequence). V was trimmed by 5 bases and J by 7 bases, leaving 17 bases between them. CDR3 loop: CASSTLGQLNGELFF. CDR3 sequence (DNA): TGTGCCAGCAGTACATTAGGACAGCTAAACGGGGAGCTGTTTTTT.

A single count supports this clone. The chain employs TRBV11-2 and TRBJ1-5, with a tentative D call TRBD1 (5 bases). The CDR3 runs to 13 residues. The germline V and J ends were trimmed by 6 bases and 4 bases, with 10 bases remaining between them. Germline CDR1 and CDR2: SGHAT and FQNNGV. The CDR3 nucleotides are TGTGCCAGCAGTCAGGGTAATAATCAGCCCCAGCATTTT. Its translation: CASSQGNNQPQHF.

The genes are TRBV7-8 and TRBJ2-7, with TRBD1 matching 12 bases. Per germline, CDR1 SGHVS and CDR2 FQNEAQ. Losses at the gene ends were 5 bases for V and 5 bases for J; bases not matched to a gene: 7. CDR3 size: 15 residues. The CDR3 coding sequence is TGTGCCAGCAGCACCCGCCGGGACAGGGGGCACGAGCAGTACTTC. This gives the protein CASSTRRDRGHEQYF.

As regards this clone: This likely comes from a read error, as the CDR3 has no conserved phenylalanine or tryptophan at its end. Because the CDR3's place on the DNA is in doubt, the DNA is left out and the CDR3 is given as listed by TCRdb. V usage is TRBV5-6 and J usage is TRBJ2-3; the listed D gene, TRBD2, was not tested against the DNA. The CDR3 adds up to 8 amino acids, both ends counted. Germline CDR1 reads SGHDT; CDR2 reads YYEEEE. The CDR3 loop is CASSRDSD.

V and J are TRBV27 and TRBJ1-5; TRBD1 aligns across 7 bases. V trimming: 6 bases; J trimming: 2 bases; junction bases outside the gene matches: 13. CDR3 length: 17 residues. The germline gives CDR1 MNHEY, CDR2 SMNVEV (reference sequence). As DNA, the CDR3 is TGTGCCAGCAGCCTTGACCCGACAGGGATCGGCAATCAGCCCCAGCATTTT. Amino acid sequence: CASSLDPTGIGNQPQHF.

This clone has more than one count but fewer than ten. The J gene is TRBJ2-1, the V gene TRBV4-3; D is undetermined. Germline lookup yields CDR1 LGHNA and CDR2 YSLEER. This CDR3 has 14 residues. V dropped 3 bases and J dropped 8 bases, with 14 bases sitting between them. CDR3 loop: CASSHLRFIDEQFF. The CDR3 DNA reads TGCGCCAGCAGCCATCTCAGGTTTATAGATGAGCAGTTCTTC.

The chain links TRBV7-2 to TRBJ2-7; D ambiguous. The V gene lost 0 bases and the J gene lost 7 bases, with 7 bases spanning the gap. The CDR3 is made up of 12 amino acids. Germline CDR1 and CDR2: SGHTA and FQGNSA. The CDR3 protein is CASSLAFLEQYF. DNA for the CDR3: TGTGCCAGCAGCTTAGCTTTCCTAGAGCAGTACTTC.

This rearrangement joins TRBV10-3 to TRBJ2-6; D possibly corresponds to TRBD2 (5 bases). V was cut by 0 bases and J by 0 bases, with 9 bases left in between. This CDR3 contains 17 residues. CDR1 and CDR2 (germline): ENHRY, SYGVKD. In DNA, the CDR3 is TGTGCCATCAGTGAGTCGGGAGTTACCTCTGGGGCCAACGTCCTGACTTTC. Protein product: CAISESGVTSGANVLTF.

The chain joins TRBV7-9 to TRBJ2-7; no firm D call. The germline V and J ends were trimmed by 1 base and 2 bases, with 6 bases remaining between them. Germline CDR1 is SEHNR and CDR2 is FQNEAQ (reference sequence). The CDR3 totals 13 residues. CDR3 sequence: CASSLERTYEQYF. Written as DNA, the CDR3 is TGTGCCAGCAGCTTAGAGAGGACCTACGAGCAGTACTTC.